One and the same sample provided the 22 T cell receptor beta chains below, sequenced in a study of blood T cell repertoires in COVID-19. Measured with immunoSEQ multiplex PCR; TCRdb has only the in-frame clones, and not every one. This table holds about 100,000 clones, about 91% found once. The sequenced sample was peripheral blood. These TCRs come from a man over 45 with active or convalescent COVID-19.

This chain joins TRBV6-2 or TRBV6-3 and TRBJ1-2, with D uncertain. CDR3 length equals 14 residues. The germline gives CDR1 MNHEY, CDR2 SVGEGT. V lost 5 bases and J 1 base, leaving 11 bases between the germline ends. CDR3 in amino acids: CASSPPGGNYGYTF. The CDR3 coding sequence is TGTGCCAGCAGTCCCCCCGGCGGTAACTATGGCTACACCTTC.

This chain uses TRBV28 with TRBJ2-7, with 7 bases fitting TRBD2. Per germline, CDR1 MDHEN and CDR2 SYDVKM. The CDR3 sequence is 16 residues long. J gave up 2 bases and V 5 bases, and 12 bases lay outside the gene matches. The CDR3: CASSTLGEGDAYEQYF. The CDR3 DNA is TGTGCCAGCAGTACACTCGGGGAGGGAGACGCCTACGAGCAGTACTTC.

The chain links TRBV7-7 to TRBJ2-3; possible D gene TRBD2, 6 bases. The V end was cut by 0 bases, the J end by 5 bases, with 12 bases between. The CDR3 covers 15 residues. Germline values: CDR1 SSHAT, CDR2 FNYEAQ (reference sequence). CDR3 DNA sequence: TGTGCCAGCAGCTTAGCCGGGGGTTTGGGAGATACGCAGTATTTT. It specifies CASSLAGGLGDTQYF.

The V and J genes are TRBV5-4 and TRBJ2-1; D possibly corresponds to TRBD1 (6 bases). CDR1 is SGHNT, CDR2 YYREEE, per germline (reference sequence). V was shortened by 7 bases and J by 5 bases, with 13 bases between the two germline ends. The CDR3 spans 13 residues. The CDR3 DNA sequence: TGTGCCAGCCGAGTGGACAGTCACAATGAGCAGTTCTTC. This encodes CASRVDSHNEQFF.

This sequence joins TRBV5-1 and TRBJ1-2; D gene uncertain. The V end was cut by 0 bases, the J end by 4 bases, with 10 bases between. The CDR3 length is 14 residues. Germline V gene sequence: CDR1 SGHRS, CDR2 YFSETQ. CDR3 DNA: TGCGCCAGCAGCTTGGCCGCGGGAATCTATGGCTACACCTTC. Translation: CASSLAAGIYGYTF.

In its sample, this clone was seen once. This chain joins TRBV28 and TRBJ2-3; 9 nucleotides agree with TRBD1. The germline gives CDR1 MDHEN, CDR2 SYDVKM. The V and J ends lost 3 bases and 0 bases, in that order; junction bases with no gene match: 7. This CDR3 has 17 amino acids. The CDR3 sequence is CASSFGQQGASTDTQYF. The CDR3 bases are TGTGCCAGCAGTTTCGGGCAACAGGGGGCAAGCACAGATACGCAGTATTTT.

The chain combines TRBV5-4 with TRBJ1-2; no clear D. Trimming stripped 1 base from V and 6 bases from J, with 10 bases between. Germline-derived CDR1 and CDR2 are SGHNT and YYREEE (reference sequence). The CDR3 is 13 residues long. In DNA, the CDR3 is TGTGCCAGCAGCTTGATGCTACTGGATGGCTACACCTTC. It translates to CASSLMLLDGYTF.

This clone appeared a few times. The chain employs TRBV10-3 and TRBJ1-2; 9 nucleotides agree with TRBD1. The CDR3 is made up of 14 amino acids. V trimming: 4 bases; J trimming: 5 bases; junction bases outside the gene matches: 5. Per the germline V gene, CDR1 is ENHRY and CDR2 is SYGVKD. CDR3 coding DNA: TGTGCCATCAGTGCACAGGGGGCGTTTTATGGCTACACCTTC. Protein product: CAISAQGAFYGYTF.

This clone has only one observation. The chain employs TRBV12-3 or TRBV12-4 and TRBJ1-1; D remains unclear. V was trimmed by 7 bases and J by 4 bases, leaving 13 bases between them. The CDR3 extends over 13 amino acids. Here the CDR3 reads CASTGGFGTEAFF. CDR3 bases: TGTGCCAGCACTGGCGGGTTTGGCACTGAAGCTTTCTTT.

The rearrangement joins TRBV5-4 to TRBJ2-6; no clear D gene. The length of the CDR3 is 15 residues. Germline V gene sequence: CDR1 SGHNT, CDR2 YYREEE (reference sequence). Trimming took off 4 bases at V and 2 bases at J, with 10 bases between the two ends. DNA for the CDR3: TGTGCCAGCAGCCTGACACCAGCTGGGGCCAACGTCCTGACTTTC. The encoded protein is CASSLTPAGANVLTF.

There are a few counts of this clone. This chain joins TRBV3-1 (or the pseudogene TRBV3-2) and TRBJ2-7; 10 positions match TRBD2. J gave up 4 bases and V 4 bases, and 7 bases lay outside the gene matches. In germline, CDR1 is LGHDT, CDR2 YNNKEL (reference sequence). CDR3 length: 15 residues. CDR3 coding DNA: TGTGCCAGCAGCCGACCTAGCGGGAGCCGTTACGAGCAGTACTTC. It codes for CASSRPSGSRYEQYF.

A few counts support this clone. The chain joins TRBV2 to TRBJ1-1, with 8 bases aligning to TRBD1. V was clipped by 5 bases and J by 6 bases; unmatched bases: 14. Per the germline V gene, CDR1 is SNHLY and CDR2 is FYNNEI. This CDR3 comprises 16 residues. CDR3 in amino acids: CASSSGTGPLASEAFF. The CDR3 coding sequence is TGTGCCAGCAGTTCCGGGACAGGCCCATTAGCTTCTGAAGCTTTCTTT.

V is TRBV5-6 and J is TRBJ1-1; 7 bases line up with TRBD1. The CDR3 spans 14 residues. J was trimmed by 1 base and V by 2 bases; bases with no gene match: 2. CDR1 is SGHDT, CDR2 YYEEEE, per germline. The CDR3 sequence is CASSLGGWNTEAFF. The CDR3 nucleotides are TGTGCCAGCAGCTTAGGGGGCTGGAACACTGAAGCTTTCTTT.

This clone was counted only a few times. J is TRBJ2-7 and V is TRBV19, with no clear D. The germline V gene has CDR1 LNHDA and CDR2 SQIVND (reference sequence). V was pared by 8 bases and J by 0 bases, with 17 bases between. CDR3 length equals 15 residues. CDR3 bases: TGTGCCAGTGCGAACGAGGCAGTCAGCTCCTACGAGCAGTACTTC. As protein: CASANEAVSSYEQYF.

The J gene is TRBJ1-1, the V gene TRBV19; 8 bases align to TRBD1. The CDR3 loop spans 14 amino acids. Germline trimming cut 4 bases from V and 4 bases from J; bases unmatched to any gene: 5. Germline values: CDR1 LNHDA, CDR2 SQIVND (reference sequence). The CDR3 sequence is CASSRQGSGTEAFF. The CDR3 DNA sequence: TGTGCCAGTAGTAGACAGGGGTCGGGCACTGAAGCTTTCTTT.

The rearrangement uses TRBV6-5 and TRBJ2-1; 9 bases agree with TRBD2. The germline CDR1 and CDR2 sequences are MNHEY and SVGAGI. Unmatched junction bases numbered 9, after V lost 4 bases and J lost 5 bases. The CDR3 covers 16 residues. The CDR3 DNA is TGTGCCAGCAGTTCGTCGGGACTAGCAAATAACAATGAGCAGTTCTTC. Protein sequence: CASSSSGLANNNEQFF.

The chain carries TRBV30 and TRBJ2-7; TRBD1 might be the D (6 bases). Germline V gene lookup returns CDR1 GTSNPN and CDR2 SVGIG (reference sequence). The CDR3 extends over 13 amino acids. Trimming shortened V by 4 bases and J by 0 bases, and 10 bases separated the two germline ends. The DNA for the CDR3 is TGTGCCTGGACGAAACAGGGCTCCTACGAGCAGTACTTC. Amino acid sequence: CAWTKQGSYEQYF. The full variable domain, in which reference TRBV30 and TRBJ2-7 provide the parts outside the CDR3, is SQTIHQWPATLVQPVGSPLSLECTVEGTSNPNLYWYRQAAGRGLQLLFYSVGIGQISSEVPQNLSASRPQDRQFILSSKKLLLSDSGFYLCAWTKQGSYEQYFGPGTRLTVT.

This clone was found once. Mismatch with germline at one junction end may stem from a read error. This chain links TRBV5-6 with TRBJ2-7, with 8 bases identical to TRBD2. Per the germline V gene, CDR1 is SGHDT and CDR2 is YYEEEE. This CDR3 has 14 amino acids. The CDR3 is CASTLPGGPYEQYF. CDR3 in DNA: TGTGCCAGCACCTTGCCGGGAGGGCCCTACGAGCAGTACTTC.

The chain links TRBV27 to TRBJ2-5, with a tentative D call TRBD2 (5 bases). The CDR3 runs to 15 residues. The germline V gene encodes CDR1 MNHEY and CDR2 SMNVEV (reference sequence). The V end lost 5 bases, the J end lost 5 bases, and 18 bases lay between the germline ends. The CDR3 coding sequence is TGTGCCAGCAGTCCCCCCCCGGGCCGAGGGGAGACCCAGTACTTC. Translating gives CASSPPPGRGETQYF.

This sequence joins TRBV7-8 and TRBJ2-5; a weak D match, TRBD1 (6 bases). Germline CDR1 reads SGHVS; CDR2 reads FQNEAQ. This CDR3 has 13 amino acids. V was shortened by 5 bases and J by 5 bases, with 12 bases between the two germline ends. CDR3 loop: CASSRDTLETQYF. The CDR3 coding sequence is TGTGCCAGCAGCCGGGACACCTTGGAGACCCAGTACTTC.

The chain recombines TRBV6-6 with TRBJ2-1; D is unclear. The CDR3 contains 13 residues. V lost 3 bases and J lost 8, with 11 bases in between. CDR1 and CDR2 (germline): MNHNY, SVGAGI (reference sequence). CDR3 DNA: TGTGCCAGCAGTTATTTTAGCTCGGATGAGCAGTTCTTC. Translated: CASSYFSSDEQFF.

The chain is built from TRBV4-1 and TRBJ1-4; D is ambiguous. The CDR3 has 15 amino acids. V lost 4 bases and J lost 4, with 13 bases in between. Germline values: CDR1 MGHRA, CDR2 YSYEKL. The CDR3 sequence: CASSPYQDSNEKLFF. The DNA of the CDR3 is TGCGCCAGCAGCCCCTACCAGGATAGTAATGAAAAACTGTTTTTT.